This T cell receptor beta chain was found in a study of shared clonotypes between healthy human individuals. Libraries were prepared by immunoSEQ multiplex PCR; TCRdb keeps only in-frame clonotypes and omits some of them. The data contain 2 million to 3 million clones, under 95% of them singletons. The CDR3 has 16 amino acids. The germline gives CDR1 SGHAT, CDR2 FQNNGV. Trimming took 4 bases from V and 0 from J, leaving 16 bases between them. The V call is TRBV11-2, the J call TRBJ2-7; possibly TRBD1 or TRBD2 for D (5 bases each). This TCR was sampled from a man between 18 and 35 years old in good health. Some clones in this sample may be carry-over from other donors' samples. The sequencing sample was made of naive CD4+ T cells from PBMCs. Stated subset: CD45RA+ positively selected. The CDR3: CASSSDRGSSSYEQYF. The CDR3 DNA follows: TGTGCCAGCAGCTCTGATCGGGGCAGCAGCTCCTACGAGCAGTACTTC.